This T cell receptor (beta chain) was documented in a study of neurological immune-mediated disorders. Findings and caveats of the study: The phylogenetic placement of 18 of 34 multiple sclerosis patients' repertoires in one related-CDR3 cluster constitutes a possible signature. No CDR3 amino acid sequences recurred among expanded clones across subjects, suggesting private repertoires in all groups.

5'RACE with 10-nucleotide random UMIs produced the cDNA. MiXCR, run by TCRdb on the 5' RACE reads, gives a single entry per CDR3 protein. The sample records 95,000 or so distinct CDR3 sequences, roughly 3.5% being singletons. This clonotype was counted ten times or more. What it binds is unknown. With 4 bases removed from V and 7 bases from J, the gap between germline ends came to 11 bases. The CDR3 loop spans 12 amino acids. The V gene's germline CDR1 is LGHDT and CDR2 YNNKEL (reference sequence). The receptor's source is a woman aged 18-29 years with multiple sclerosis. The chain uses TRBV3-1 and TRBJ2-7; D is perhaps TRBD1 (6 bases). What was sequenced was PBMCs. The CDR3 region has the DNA TGTGCCAGCAGCCCCCAAAGGGGGGAGCAGTACTTC. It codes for CASSPQRGEQYF.